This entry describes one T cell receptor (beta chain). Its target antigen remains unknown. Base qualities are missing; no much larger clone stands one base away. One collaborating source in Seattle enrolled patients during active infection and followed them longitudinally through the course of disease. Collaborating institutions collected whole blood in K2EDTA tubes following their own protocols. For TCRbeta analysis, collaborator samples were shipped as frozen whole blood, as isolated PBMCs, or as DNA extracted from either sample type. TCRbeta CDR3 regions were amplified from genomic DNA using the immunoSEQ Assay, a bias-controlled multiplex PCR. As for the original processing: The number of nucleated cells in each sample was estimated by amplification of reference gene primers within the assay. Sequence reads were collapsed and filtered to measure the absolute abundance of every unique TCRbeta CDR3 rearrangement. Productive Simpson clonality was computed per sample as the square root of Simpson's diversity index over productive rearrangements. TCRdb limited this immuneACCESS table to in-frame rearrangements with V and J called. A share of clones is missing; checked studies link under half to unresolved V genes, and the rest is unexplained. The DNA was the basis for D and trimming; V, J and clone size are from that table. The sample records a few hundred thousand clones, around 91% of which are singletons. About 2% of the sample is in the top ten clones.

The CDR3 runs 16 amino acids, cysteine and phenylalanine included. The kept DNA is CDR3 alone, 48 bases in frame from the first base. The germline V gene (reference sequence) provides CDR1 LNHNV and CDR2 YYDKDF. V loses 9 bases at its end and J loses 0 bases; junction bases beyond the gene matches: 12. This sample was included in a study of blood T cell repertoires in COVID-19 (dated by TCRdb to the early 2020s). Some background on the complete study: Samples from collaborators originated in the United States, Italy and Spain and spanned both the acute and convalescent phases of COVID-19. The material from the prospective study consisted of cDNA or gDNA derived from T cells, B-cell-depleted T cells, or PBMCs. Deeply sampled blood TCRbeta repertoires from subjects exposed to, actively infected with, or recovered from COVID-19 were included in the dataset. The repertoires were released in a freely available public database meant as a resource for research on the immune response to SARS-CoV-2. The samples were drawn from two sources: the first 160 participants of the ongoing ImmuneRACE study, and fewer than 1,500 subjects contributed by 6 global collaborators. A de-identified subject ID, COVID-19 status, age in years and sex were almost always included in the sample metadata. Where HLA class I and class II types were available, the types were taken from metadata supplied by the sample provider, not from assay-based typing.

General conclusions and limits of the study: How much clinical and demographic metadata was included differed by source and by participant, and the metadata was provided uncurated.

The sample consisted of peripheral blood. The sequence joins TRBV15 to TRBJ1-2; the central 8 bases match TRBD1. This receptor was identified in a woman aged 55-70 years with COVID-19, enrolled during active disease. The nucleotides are TGTGCCACTGTCGGGGAGAGACAGGGGTCTAACTATGGCTACACCTTC. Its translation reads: CATVGERQGSNYGYTF.